Listed below are T cell receptor beta chains from one sample, sequenced in a study of CD8 T cells in ankylosing spondylitis. TCRdb independently ran MiXCR on the 5' RACE reads; one entry per CDR3 protein. Of approximately 540,000 distinct CDR3 sequences in the sample, roughly an eighth were seen once. Sequencing was carried out using blood, either unsorted or a sorted T cell fraction (not recorded which). The receptors shown here come from a male donor with ankylosing spondylitis. Each CDR3 is given with its conserved first and last residue. Each record gives: D gene, CDR3 length, J gene, V gene, clone size, CDR3 DNA, CDR3 protein. The D gene is left open where the match is weak. Size is stated for part of the rows, as once, few or many counts, or as a class when the clone is expanded.

d_call: TRBD2
cdr3_length: 17
j_call: TRBJ2-1
v_call: TRBV5-1
clone_size: few
cdr3_nt: TGCGCCAGCAGCCGGACTAGCGGGGGCGAGTACAATTGGGAGCAGTTCTTC
cdr3_aa: CASSRTSGGEYNWEQFF

d_call: NA
cdr3_length: 14
j_call: TRBJ1-5
v_call: TRBV12-3/TRBV12-4
clone_size: NA
cdr3_nt: TGTGCCAGCAGTCCCCGGGGGGGTGGGCAGCCCCAGCATTTT
cdr3_aa: CASSPRGGGQPQHF

d_call: NA
cdr3_length: 16
j_call: TRBJ1-4
v_call: TRBV5-1
clone_size: many
cdr3_nt: TGCGCCAGCAGGTCGGGTTCTAGAGGGCCTAATGAAAAACTGTTTTTT
cdr3_aa: CASRSGSRGPNEKLFF

d_call: NA
cdr3_length: 15
j_call: TRBJ1-3
v_call: TRBV11-2
clone_size: NA
cdr3_nt: TGTGCCAGCAGCTTAGCCAGGGGTCAAGGAAACACCATATATTTT
cdr3_aa: CASSLARGQGNTIYF

d_call: TRBD2
cdr3_length: 16
j_call: TRBJ2-5
v_call: TRBV4-2
clone_size: NA
cdr3_nt: TGTGCCAGCAGCCAAGAACTAGCGGGAGGCCGGAGGACCCAGTACTTC
cdr3_aa: CASSQELAGGRRTQYF

d_call: NA
cdr3_length: 15
j_call: TRBJ1-4
v_call: TRBV3-1
clone_size: NA
cdr3_nt: TGTGCCAGCAGCCAAGATAGGGTCTTTAATGAAAAACTGTTTTTT
cdr3_aa: CASSQDRVFNEKLFF

d_call: TRBD2
cdr3_length: 15
j_call: TRBJ2-3
v_call: TRBV5-1
clone_size: NA
cdr3_nt: TGCGCCAGCACGCTATTCGGGGAGGGTTCAGATACGCAGTATTTT
cdr3_aa: CASTLFGEGSDTQYF

d_call: NA
cdr3_length: 14
j_call: TRBJ1-2
v_call: TRBV12-3/TRBV12-4
clone_size: many
cdr3_nt: TGTGCCAGCAGTTTACACACGCAGGGCGCTGGCTACACCTTC
cdr3_aa: CASSLHTQGAGYTF

d_call: TRBD1
cdr3_length: 14
j_call: TRBJ1-2
v_call: TRBV20-1
clone_size: NA
cdr3_nt: TGCAGTGCTAGAGACCCCGACAGGGTCTATGGCTACACCTTC
cdr3_aa: CSARDPDRVYGYTF

d_call: TRBD2
cdr3_length: 15
j_call: TRBJ2-3
v_call: TRBV6-1
clone_size: NA
cdr3_nt: TGTGCCAGCATCTGGACTAGCGGGACAACAGATACGCAGTATTTT
cdr3_aa: CASIWTSGTTDTQYF

d_call: TRBD2
cdr3_length: 16
j_call: TRBJ2-2
v_call: TRBV12-3/TRBV12-4
clone_size: few
cdr3_nt: TGTGCCAGCAGTCCAGGGACTAGCGGGGACACCGGGGAGCTGTTTTTT
cdr3_aa: CASSPGTSGDTGELFF

d_call: TRBD2
cdr3_length: 17
j_call: TRBJ2-1
v_call: TRBV14
clone_size: many
cdr3_nt: TGTGCCAGCAGCCAAGATTACGGACGGACTAGGGCCAATGAGCAGTTCTTC
cdr3_aa: CASSQDYGRTRANEQFF

d_call: NA
cdr3_length: 13
j_call: TRBJ1-2
v_call: TRBV29-1
clone_size: NA
cdr3_nt: TGCAGCGTTGACCGTAGACAGACTCCCCGGGGGGCCTTC
cdr3_aa: CSVDRRQTPRGAF

d_call: NA
cdr3_length: 14
j_call: TRBJ2-2
v_call: TRBV19
clone_size: few
cdr3_nt: TGTGCCAGTACTTACCGATCGAACACCGGGGAGCTGTTTTTT
cdr3_aa: CASTYRSNTGELFF

d_call: TRBD1
cdr3_length: 18
j_call: TRBJ1-4
v_call: TRBV7-8
clone_size: many
cdr3_nt: TGTGCCAGCAGCTTTGTACCGGGGACAGGGTCAACTAATGAAAAACTGTTTTTT
cdr3_aa: CASSFVPGTGSTNEKLFF

d_call: NA
cdr3_length: 14
j_call: TRBJ2-3
v_call: TRBV28
clone_size: few
cdr3_nt: TGTGCCAGCAGTTACCCCCGGGGCGCAGATACGCAGTATTTT
cdr3_aa: CASSYPRGADTQYF

d_call: NA
cdr3_length: 14
j_call: TRBJ2-1
v_call: TRBV5-1
clone_size: few
cdr3_nt: TGCGCCAGCAGCTTTTTGGGGGAGTCCTTGGAGCAGTTCTTC
cdr3_aa: CASSFLGESLEQFF

d_call: NA
cdr3_length: 15
j_call: TRBJ2-3
v_call: TRBV7-9
clone_size: NA
cdr3_nt: TGTGCCAGCAGCTCGGACGGCCTCAGTACAGATACGCAGTATTTT
cdr3_aa: CASSSDGLSTDTQYF

d_call: NA
cdr3_length: 12
j_call: TRBJ2-2
v_call: TRBV12-3/TRBV12-4
clone_size: NA
cdr3_nt: TGTGCCAGCAGTTTCGCTGCCGGGGAGCTGTTTTTT
cdr3_aa: CASSFAAGELFF

d_call: NA
cdr3_length: 17
j_call: TRBJ2-6
v_call: TRBV24-1
clone_size: NA
cdr3_nt: TGTGCCACCAGTGATGTGGATGCACCGGCTGGGGCCAACGTCCTGACTTTC
cdr3_aa: CATSDVDAPAGANVLTF

d_call: NA
cdr3_length: 16
j_call: TRBJ2-2
v_call: TRBV16
clone_size: few
cdr3_nt: TGTGCCAGCAGCCGTCGGGCCAGCGGGAACACCGGGGAGCTGTTTTTT
cdr3_aa: CASSRRASGNTGELFF

d_call: TRBD1
cdr3_length: 14
j_call: TRBJ2-2
v_call: TRBV24-1
clone_size: NA
cdr3_nt: TGTGCCACCAGCCCGGGACAGGGGATCGGGGAGCTGTTTTTT
cdr3_aa: CATSPGQGIGELFF

d_call: NA
cdr3_length: 13
j_call: TRBJ2-7
v_call: TRBV20-1
clone_size: NA
cdr3_nt: TGCAGTGCTAGAGATCCCGGGGAGGCCGAGCAGTACTTC
cdr3_aa: CSARDPGEAEQYF

d_call: NA
cdr3_length: 13
j_call: TRBJ2-2
v_call: TRBV7-6
clone_size: NA
cdr3_nt: TGTGCCAGCAGCTTAGCGGCCCATCAGGAGCTGTTTTTT
cdr3_aa: CASSLAAHQELFF

d_call: NA
cdr3_length: 12
j_call: TRBJ1-1
v_call: TRBV5-6
clone_size: few
cdr3_nt: TGTGCCAGCAGCGCCCCCCCTGGCGAAGCTTTCTTT
cdr3_aa: CASSAPPGEAFF

d_call: NA
cdr3_length: 13
j_call: TRBJ1-4
v_call: TRBV10-3
clone_size: few
cdr3_nt: TGTGCCATCAGTTCACAGGGAGGTGAAAAACTGTTTTTT
cdr3_aa: CAISSQGGEKLFF

d_call: TRBD1
cdr3_length: 14
j_call: TRBJ2-1
v_call: TRBV20-1
clone_size: NA
cdr3_nt: TGCAGTGCGACTCAGGGGGCGTATTACAATGAGCAGTTCTTC
cdr3_aa: CSATQGAYYNEQFF

d_call: NA
cdr3_length: 12
j_call: TRBJ2-1
v_call: TRBV5-1
clone_size: many
cdr3_nt: TGCGCCAGCAGCTTCCTAGCGAATGAGCAGTTCTTC
cdr3_aa: CASSFLANEQFF

d_call: NA
cdr3_length: 15
j_call: TRBJ2-1
v_call: TRBV21-1
clone_size: few
cdr3_nt: TGTGCCAGCAGCAATTGGGAACTGGCGACCAATGAGCAGTTCTTC
cdr3_aa: CASSNWELATNEQFF

d_call: NA
cdr3_length: 15
j_call: TRBJ2-3
v_call: TRBV29-1
clone_size: few
cdr3_nt: TGCAGCGTTGAGAGGGGGGCCTCTCGGTCAGATACGCAGTATTTT
cdr3_aa: CSVERGASRSDTQYF

d_call: TRBD1
cdr3_length: 15
j_call: TRBJ2-5
v_call: TRBV27
clone_size: many
cdr3_nt: TGTGCCAGCAGTTTATTCGGGACAGGCCGGGAGACCCAGTACTTC
cdr3_aa: CASSLFGTGRETQYF

d_call: NA
cdr3_length: 14
j_call: TRBJ2-5
v_call: TRBV10-1
clone_size: few
cdr3_nt: TGCGCCAGCAGTGACATCCAGTACCAAGAGACCCAGTACTTC
cdr3_aa: CASSDIQYQETQYF

d_call: NA
cdr3_length: 16
j_call: TRBJ1-1
v_call: TRBV9
clone_size: few
cdr3_nt: TGTGCCAGCAGCGCCACCCCCGGGGGCGCGAACACTGAAGCTTTCTTT
cdr3_aa: CASSATPGGANTEAFF

d_call: NA
cdr3_length: 13
j_call: TRBJ2-2
v_call: TRBV6-1
clone_size: few
cdr3_nt: TGTGCCAGCAGTGTGGAGGACACCGGGGAGCTGTTTTTT
cdr3_aa: CASSVEDTGELFF

d_call: TRBD2
cdr3_length: 15
j_call: TRBJ2-7
v_call: TRBV15
clone_size: few
cdr3_nt: TGTGCCACCAGCAGAGAGGCGGGAGGGTCCTACGAGCAGTACTTC
cdr3_aa: CATSREAGGSYEQYF

d_call: TRBD2
cdr3_length: 15
j_call: TRBJ2-1
v_call: TRBV3-1
clone_size: NA
cdr3_nt: TGTGCCAGCAGCCTTTTCCTAGCGGGCCACAATGAGCAGTTCTTC
cdr3_aa: CASSLFLAGHNEQFF

d_call: TRBD2
cdr3_length: 16
j_call: TRBJ2-3
v_call: TRBV7-7
clone_size: few
cdr3_nt: TGTGCCAGCAGCCTCTTGGCGGGAGGGCCTGGAGATACGCAGTATTTT
cdr3_aa: CASSLLAGGPGDTQYF

d_call: NA
cdr3_length: 15
j_call: TRBJ2-6
v_call: TRBV6-1
clone_size: NA
cdr3_nt: TGTGCCAGCAGAAAACAGGGCCCTGGGGCCAACGTCCTGACTTTC
cdr3_aa: CASRKQGPGANVLTF

d_call: TRBD1
cdr3_length: 12
j_call: TRBJ2-3
v_call: TRBV2
clone_size: NA
cdr3_nt: TGTGCCAGGGGGACAGGGTCTGATACGCAGTATTTT
cdr3_aa: CARGTGSDTQYF

d_call: NA
cdr3_length: 13
j_call: TRBJ1-5
v_call: TRBV20-1
clone_size: few
cdr3_nt: TGCAGTGCTAGTCGGCAGATTAATCAGCCCCAGCATTTT
cdr3_aa: CSASRQINQPQHF

d_call: NA
cdr3_length: 16
j_call: TRBJ2-5
v_call: TRBV10-2
clone_size: few
cdr3_nt: TGCGCCAGCAGTGAGTCCGGCTGGCAGAACCAAGAGACCCAGTACTTC
cdr3_aa: CASSESGWQNQETQYF

d_call: TRBD2
cdr3_length: 16
j_call: TRBJ2-1
v_call: TRBV20-1
clone_size: few
cdr3_nt: TGCAGCCAACTTGACGGGAGGGCCGGGGCATCTAATGAGCAGTTCTTC
cdr3_aa: CSQLDGRAGASNEQFF

d_call: NA
cdr3_length: 14
j_call: TRBJ2-5
v_call: TRBV18
clone_size: NA
cdr3_nt: TGTGCCAGCTCACCACCGGAAGTTCAAGAGACCCAGTACTTC
cdr3_aa: CASSPPEVQETQYF